These 7 T cell receptor beta chains originate from one sample sequenced in a study of shared clonotypes between healthy human individuals. Clones were sequenced by immunoSEQ multiplex PCR, and TCRdb holds only the in-frame ones, with some missing. Of roughly 500,000 clones in the sample, about three quarters were seen once. Input material: PBMCs. Receptors originate from a woman aged 40 to 50 in good health. Some clones in this sample may be carry-over from other donors' samples.

For this clone: A much larger clone lies one base from this, so it may be a read error. This chain uses TRBV11-2 with TRBJ2-2; D is uncertain. This CDR3 spans 14 amino acids. The germline gives CDR1 SGHAT, CDR2 FQNNGV. V was clipped by 2 bases and J by 1 base, with 5 bases between them. CDR3 sequence (DNA): TGTGCCAGCAGCTTACTTCAGAACACCGGGGAGCTGTTTTTT. Encoded protein: CASSLLQNTGELFF.

V gene TRBV18 combines with J gene TRBJ1-1, with TRBD1 as a possible D gene (5 bases). From germline, CDR1 is KGHSH and CDR2 LQKENI. V was cut by 6 bases and J by 6 bases, with 14 bases left in between. The CDR3 contains 13 residues. This CDR3 is CASSRPTGAEAFF. The CDR3 DNA sequence: TGTGCCAGCTCGCGTCCCACAGGCGCTGAAGCTTTCTTT.

This clone was recorded only once. This chain connects TRBV28 to TRBJ1-4, with D maybe TRBD1 (6 bases). Trimming stripped 5 bases from V and 6 bases from J, with 16 bases between. This CDR3 has 15 amino acids. Germline V gene data show CDR1 as MDHEN and CDR2 as SYDVKM. The CDR3 coding sequence is TGTGCCAGCAGTCCTCCCAGGGGAGAGGATGAAAAACTGTTTTTT. Its translation is CASSPPRGEDEKLFF.

This clone has just a few counts. The chain has TRBV7-9 and TRBJ1-4, with D uncertain. Trimming removed 1 base from V and 8 bases from J, with 11 bases in between. The CDR3 spans 14 residues. Germline CDR1 reads SEHNR; CDR2 reads FQNEAQ (reference sequence). Here the CDR3 reads CASSLGQPGEKLFF. In DNA, the CDR3 is TGTGCCAGCAGCTTAGGCCAACCCGGGGAAAAACTGTTTTTT.

With respect to this clone: This likely came from a read error, as a far larger clone is one base away. V and J are TRBV5-1 and TRBJ1-4; 10 bases agree with TRBD1. There are 15 residues in the CDR3. CDR1 SGHRS and CDR2 YFSETQ come from the germline V gene. The CDR3 loop is CAGSSDRGRDEKLFF. In DNA, the CDR3 is TGCGCCGGCAGCAGTGACAGGGGGCGGGATGAAAAACTGTTTTTT.

The chain links TRBV30 to TRBJ2-7; 7 bases match TRBD2. The CDR3 length is 16 residues. Trimming at V came to 4 bases and at J to 1 base, leaving 13 bases not matched to a gene. Germline V gives CDR1 GTSNPN, CDR2 SVGIG (reference sequence). The CDR3 sequence: CAWIIPPGGRSYEQYF. The CDR3 DNA sequence: TGTGCCTGGATAATCCCCCCGGGAGGACGGTCCTACGAGCAGTACTTC.

The chain combines TRBV7-2 with TRBJ2-2; D gene uncertain. V was shortened by 8 bases and J by 1 base, with 11 bases between the two germline ends. CDR1 and CDR2 from the germline V gene are SGHTA and FQGNSA. This CDR3 is 14 amino acids long. The CDR3 nucleotides are TGTGCCAGCCGACGGGCGGAGAACACCGGGGAGCTGTTTTTT. Protein: CASRRAENTGELFF.